This T cell receptor beta chain was obtained from a study of blood T cell repertoires in COVID-19. Overall study: From T cells, B-cell-depleted T cells, or PBMCs came the material, which was cDNA or gDNA.

The repertoire was sequenced with immunoSEQ multiplex PCR; TCRdb's copy has only in-frame clones and lacks some. The sample includes a few hundred thousand clones, 80% to 90% of them seen just once. Losses at the gene ends were 4 bases for V and 1 base for J; bases not matched to a gene: 4. This CDR3 has 15 residues. Germline values: CDR1 SGHNT, CDR2 YYREEE (reference sequence). This clone has only a few counts. This chain links TRBV5-4 with TRBJ1-4; TRBD1 matches at 7 bases. The specimen was peripheral blood. The sequence was collected from a man in his fifties or sixties with acute or convalescent COVID-19. CDR3 in amino acids: CASSGDSLTNEKLFF. The CDR3 bases are TGTGCCAGCAGCGGGGACAGTCTAACTAATGAAAAACTGTTTTTT.